This T cell receptor beta chain was sequenced for a study of Graves' ophthalmopathy and Graves' hyperthyroidism. RNA transcripts were the source from which TCR beta CDR3 regions were amplified. The first round was an RT-PCR with HTBI primers, and the second round was a multiplex PCR. MiXCR, applied by TCRdb to the multiplex PCR reads, yields one record per CDR3 protein. The data contain 220,000 or so distinct CDR3 sequences, about a fifth of them seen just once; the ten biggest clones take up roughly 44%. The V gene lost 3 bases and the J gene lost 1 base, with 12 bases spanning the gap. The CDR3 extends over 14 amino acids. The germline CDR1 and CDR2 sequences are DFQATT and SNEGSKA (reference sequence). Exclusion criteria comprised other autoimmune diseases, uncontrolled infections, pregnancy or lactation in patients. Orbital computed tomography, together with clinical symptoms, serum thyroxine, TRAb and thyroid ultrasound, was used for diagnosis. PBMCs were density-gradient isolated from roughly 10 ml fresh blood.

Study-wide results and caveats: Detection in blood was also observed for most expanded thyroid clonotypes above 0.001 frequency.

This clonotype was counted many times. Its antigen is not known. Sequenced sample: peripheral blood. The TCR comes from a woman aged 50 to 65 with Graves' ophthalmopathy. V gene TRBV20-1 combines with J gene TRBJ2-5, with D perhaps TRBD1 or TRBD2 (5 bases each). The CDR3 region has the DNA TGCAGTGCTAGGGAGGACACTGCCCAAGAGACCCAGTACTTC. Protein product: CSAREDTAQETQYF.